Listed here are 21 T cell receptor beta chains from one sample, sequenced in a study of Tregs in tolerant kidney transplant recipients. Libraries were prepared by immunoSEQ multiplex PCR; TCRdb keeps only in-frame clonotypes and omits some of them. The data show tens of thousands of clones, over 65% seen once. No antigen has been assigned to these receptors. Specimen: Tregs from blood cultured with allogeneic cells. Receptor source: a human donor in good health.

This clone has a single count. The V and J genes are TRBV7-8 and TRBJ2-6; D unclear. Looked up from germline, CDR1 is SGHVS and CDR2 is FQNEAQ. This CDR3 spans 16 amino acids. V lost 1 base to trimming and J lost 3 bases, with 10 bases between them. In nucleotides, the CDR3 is TGTGCCAGCAGCTTAGTGTCTGTTTTTGGGGCCAACGTCCTGACTTTC. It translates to CASSLVSVFGANVLTF.

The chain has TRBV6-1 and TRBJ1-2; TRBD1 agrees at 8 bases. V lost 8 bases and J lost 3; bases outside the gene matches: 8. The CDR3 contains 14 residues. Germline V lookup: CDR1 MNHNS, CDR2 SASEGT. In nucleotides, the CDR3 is TGTGCCAGCTCCCCTTACAGGGGGGACTATGGCTACACCTTC. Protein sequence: CASSPYRGDYGYTF.

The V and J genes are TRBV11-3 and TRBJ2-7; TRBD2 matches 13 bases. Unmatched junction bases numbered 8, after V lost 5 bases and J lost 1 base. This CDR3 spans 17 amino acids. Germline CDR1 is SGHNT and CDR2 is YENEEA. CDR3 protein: CASSIGLAGVSSYEQYF. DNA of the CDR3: TGTGCCAGCAGCATAGGACTAGCGGGAGTGTCGTCCTACGAGCAGTACTTC.

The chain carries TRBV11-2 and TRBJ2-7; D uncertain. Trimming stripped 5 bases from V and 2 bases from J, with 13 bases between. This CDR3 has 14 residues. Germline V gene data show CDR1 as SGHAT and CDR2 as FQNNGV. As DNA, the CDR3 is TGTGCCAGCAGCGCCCAGTCCACTACCTACGAGCAGTACTTC. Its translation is CASSAQSTTYEQYF.

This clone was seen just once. The CDR3 region is CASSKAEGQGSYEQYF. The CDR3 coding sequence is TGTGCCAGCAGCAAAGCGGAGGGACAGGGCTCCTACGAGCAGTACTTC. This sequence joins TRBV21-1 and TRBJ2-7; TRBD1 was called by the table and not checked on the DNA. TRBV21-1 is a known pseudogene. The CDR3 totals 16 residues.

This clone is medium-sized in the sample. In DNA, the CDR3 is TGTGCCAGCAGTGGTAGTTACGAGCAGTACTTC. The encoded protein is CASSGSYEQYF. This chain connects TRBV25-1 to TRBJ2-7; D remains unclear. V was cut by 4 bases and J by 4 bases, with 5 bases left in between. Germline CDR1 and CDR2: MGHDK and SYGVNS. This CDR3 has 11 amino acids.

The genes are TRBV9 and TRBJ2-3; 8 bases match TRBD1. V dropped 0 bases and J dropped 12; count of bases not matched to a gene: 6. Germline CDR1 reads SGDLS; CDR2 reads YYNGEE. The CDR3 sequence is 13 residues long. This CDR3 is CASSVDMGQEQYF. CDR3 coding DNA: TGTGCCAGCAGCGTAGATATGGGACAGGAACAGTATTTT.

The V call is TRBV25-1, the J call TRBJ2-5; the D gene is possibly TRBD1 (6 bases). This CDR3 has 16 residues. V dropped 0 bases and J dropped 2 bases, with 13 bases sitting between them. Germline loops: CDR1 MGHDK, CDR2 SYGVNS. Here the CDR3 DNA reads TGTGCCAGCAGTGAATATCAGGGGCGGCCGCAAGAGACCCAGTACTTC. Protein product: CASSEYQGRPQETQYF.

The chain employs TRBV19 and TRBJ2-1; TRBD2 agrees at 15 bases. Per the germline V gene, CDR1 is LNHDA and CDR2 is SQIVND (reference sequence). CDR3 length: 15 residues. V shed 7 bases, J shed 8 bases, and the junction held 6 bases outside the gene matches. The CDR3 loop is CASTLGLAGGDEQFF. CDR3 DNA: TGTGCCAGTACCCTGGGACTAGCGGGAGGCGATGAGCAGTTCTTC.

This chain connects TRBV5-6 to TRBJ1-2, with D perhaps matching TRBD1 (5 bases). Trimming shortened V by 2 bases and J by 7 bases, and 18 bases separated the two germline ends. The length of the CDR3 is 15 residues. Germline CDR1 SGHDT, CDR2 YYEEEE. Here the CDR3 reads CASSFLGTPSPGYTF. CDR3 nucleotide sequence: TGTGCCAGCAGCTTCCTGGGGACCCCCAGCCCTGGCTACACCTTC.

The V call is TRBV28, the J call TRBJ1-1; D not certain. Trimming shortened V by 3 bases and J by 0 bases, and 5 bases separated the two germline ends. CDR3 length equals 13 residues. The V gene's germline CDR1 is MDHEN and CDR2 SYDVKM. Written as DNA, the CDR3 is TGTGCCAGCAGTTTCCCCATGAACACTGAAGCTTTCTTT. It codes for CASSFPMNTEAFF.

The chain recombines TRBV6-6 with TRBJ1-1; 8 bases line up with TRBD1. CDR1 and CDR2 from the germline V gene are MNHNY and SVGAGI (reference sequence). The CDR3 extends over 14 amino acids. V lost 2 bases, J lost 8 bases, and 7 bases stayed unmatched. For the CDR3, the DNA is TGTGCCAGCAGTTACGGACAGGGTGCAAGGGAAGCTTTCTTT. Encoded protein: CASSYGQGAREAFF.

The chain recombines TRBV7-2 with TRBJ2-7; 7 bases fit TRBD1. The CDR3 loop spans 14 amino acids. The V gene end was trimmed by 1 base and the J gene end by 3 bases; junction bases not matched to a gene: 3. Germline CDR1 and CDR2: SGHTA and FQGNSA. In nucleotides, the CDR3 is TGTGCCAGCAGCTTAGAACAGGGGATCTACGAGCAGTACTTC. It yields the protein CASSLEQGIYEQYF.

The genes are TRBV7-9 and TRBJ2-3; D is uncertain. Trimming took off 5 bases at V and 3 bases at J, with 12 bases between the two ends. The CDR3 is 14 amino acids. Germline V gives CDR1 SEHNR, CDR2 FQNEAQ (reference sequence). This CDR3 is CASSPGWRTDTQYF. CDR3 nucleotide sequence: TGTGCCAGCAGCCCCGGTTGGAGAACAGATACGCAGTATTTT. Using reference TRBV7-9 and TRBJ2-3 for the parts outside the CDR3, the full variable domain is DTGVSQNPRHKITKRGQNVTFRCDPISEHNRLYWYRQTLGQGPEFLTYFQNEAQLEKSRLLSDRFSAERPKGSFSTLEIQRTEQGDSAMYLCASSPGWRTDTQYFGPGTRLTVL.

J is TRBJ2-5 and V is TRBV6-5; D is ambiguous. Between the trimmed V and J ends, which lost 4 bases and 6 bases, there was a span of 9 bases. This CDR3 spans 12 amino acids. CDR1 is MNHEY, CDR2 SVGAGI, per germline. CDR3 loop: CASSSARKTQYF. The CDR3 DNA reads TGTGCCAGCAGTTCAGCTAGGAAGACCCAGTACTTC.

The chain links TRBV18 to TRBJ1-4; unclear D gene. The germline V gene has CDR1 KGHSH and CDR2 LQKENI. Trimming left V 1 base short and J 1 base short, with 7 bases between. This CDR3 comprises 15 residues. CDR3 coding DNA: TGTGCCAGCTCACCACTGAGGGTAACTAATGAAAAACTGTTTTTT. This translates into CASSPLRVTNEKLFF. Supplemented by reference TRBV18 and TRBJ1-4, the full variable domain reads NAGVMQNPRHLVRRRGQEARLRCSPMKGHSHVYWYRQLPEEGLKFMVYLQKENIIDESGMPKERFSAEFPKEGPSILRIQQVVRGDSAAYFCASSPLRVTNEKLFFGSGTQLSVL.

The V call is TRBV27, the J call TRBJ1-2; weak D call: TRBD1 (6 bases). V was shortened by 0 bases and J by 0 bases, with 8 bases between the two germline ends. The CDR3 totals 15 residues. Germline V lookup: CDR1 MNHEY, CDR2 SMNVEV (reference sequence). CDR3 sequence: CASSLSAGANYGYTF. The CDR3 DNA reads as TGTGCCAGCAGTTTATCGGCAGGGGCTAACTATGGCTACACCTTC.

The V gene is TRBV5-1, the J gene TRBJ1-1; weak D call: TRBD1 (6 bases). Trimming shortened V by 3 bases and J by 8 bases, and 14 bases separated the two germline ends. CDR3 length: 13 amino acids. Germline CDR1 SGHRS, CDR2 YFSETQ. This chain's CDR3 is CASSSLTGPEAFF. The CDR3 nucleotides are TGCGCCAGCAGCTCCCTTACAGGGCCCGAAGCTTTCTTT.

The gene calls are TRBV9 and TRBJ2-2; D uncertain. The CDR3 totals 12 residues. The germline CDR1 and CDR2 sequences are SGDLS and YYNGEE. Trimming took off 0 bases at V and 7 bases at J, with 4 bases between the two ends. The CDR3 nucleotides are TGTGCCAGCAGCGTAGAGGTCGGGGAGCTGTTTTTT. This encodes CASSVEVGELFF. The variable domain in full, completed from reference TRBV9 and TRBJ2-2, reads DSGVTQTPKHLITATGQRVTLRCSPRSGDLSVYWYQQSLDQGLQFLIQYYNGEERAKGNILERFSAQQFPDLHSELNLSSLELGDSALYFCASSVEVGELFFGEGSRLTVL.

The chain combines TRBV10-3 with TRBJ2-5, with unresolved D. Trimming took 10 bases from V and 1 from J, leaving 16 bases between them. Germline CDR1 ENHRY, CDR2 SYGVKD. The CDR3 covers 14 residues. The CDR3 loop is CATSPEAFQETQYF. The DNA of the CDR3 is TGTGCCACCAGCCCTGAGGCTTTCCAAGAGACCCAGTACTTC.

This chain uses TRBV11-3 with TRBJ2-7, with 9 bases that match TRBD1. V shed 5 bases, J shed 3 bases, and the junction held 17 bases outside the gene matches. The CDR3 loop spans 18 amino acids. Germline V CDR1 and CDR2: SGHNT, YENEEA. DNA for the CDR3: TGTGCCAGCAGCATATTCTCCCTCGAGGGACAGGGATACTACGAGCAGTACTTC. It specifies CASSIFSLEGQGYYEQYF.